The 17 T cell receptor beta chains below come from one sample, sequenced in a study of T-cell memory formation after mild COVID-19. TCRdb re-derived calls from the 5' RACE reads in MiXCR, one entry per CDR3 protein. The repertoire includes roughly 410,000 distinct CDR3 sequences, approximately 24% of them detected once, and roughly 9.7% sits in the top ten. Sequences were obtained from PBMCs or a T cell subset sorted from them (not recorded which). The receptors here all came from an adult woman who had mild COVID-19 (a few samples of this study predate the infection). Cell type and time point are not known.

A few counts support this clonotype. The rearrangement joins TRBV19 to TRBJ2-7; D not resolved. V was cut by 3 bases and J by 2 bases, with 8 bases left in between. The germline gives CDR1 LNHDA, CDR2 SQIVND (reference sequence). This CDR3 contains 13 residues. The CDR3 region is CASSMELAYEQYF. DNA of the CDR3: TGTGCCAGTAGTATGGAGCTTGCCTACGAGCAGTACTTC.

This rearrangement joins TRBV15 to TRBJ2-7, with a tentative D call TRBD1 (6 bases). CDR1 LNHNV and CDR2 YYDKDF come from the germline V gene (reference sequence). Trimming removed 1 base from V and 2 bases from J, with 12 bases in between. The CDR3 runs 15 residues. CDR3 nucleotides: TGTGCCACCAGCAGAGGTTCGGGACACCCCTACGAGCAGTACTTC. Its protein is CATSRGSGHPYEQYF.

For this clonotype: The junction departs from the called germline gene at one end, perhaps through a read error. This chain uses TRBV29-1 with TRBJ2-1, with D unclear. The CDR3 totals 13 residues. Germline CDR1 SQVTM, CDR2 ANQGSEA. CDR3 protein: CSVQEGGVLEQFF. The CDR3 region has the DNA TGCAGCGTTCAAGAAGGTGGAGTTTTAGAGCAGTTCTTC.

A few counts support this clonotype. This rearrangement joins TRBV5-6 to TRBJ2-5; 11 nucleotides agree with TRBD2. This CDR3 contains 17 residues. The germline CDR1 and CDR2 sequences are SGHDT and YYEEEE. Trimming took 2 bases from V and 0 from J; bases not matched to a gene: 6. The CDR3: CASSFDRTSGYQETQYF. The CDR3 coding sequence is TGTGCCAGCAGCTTCGACCGGACTAGCGGGTACCAAGAGACCCAGTACTTC.

This clonotype was seen a handful of times. V is TRBV2 and J is TRBJ2-5; D uncertain. Germline CDR1 is SNHLY and CDR2 is FYNNEI. The CDR3 length is 11 residues. The V and J ends lost 2 bases and 12 bases respectively, with 10 bases between them. The CDR3 here is CASSEWEGEYF. Written as DNA, the CDR3 is TGTGCCAGCAGTGAATGGGAAGGCGAGTACTTC.

V and J are TRBV18 and TRBJ2-3; 7 bases fit TRBD2. The CDR3 runs to 16 residues. The trim removed 3 bases at V and 3 bases at J, leaving 9 bases unmatched. Germline V gene lookup returns CDR1 KGHSH and CDR2 LQKENI. The CDR3 DNA reads TGTGCCAGCTCACCGCACGGACTAGGAACGACAGATACGCAGTATTTT. It translates to CASSPHGLGTTDTQYF.

The chain uses TRBV7-3 and TRBJ1-6; 7 positions match TRBD1. Per germline, CDR1 SGHTA and CDR2 FQGTGA. The CDR3 extends over 15 amino acids. Trimming removed 2 bases from V and 9 bases from J; junction bases left unmatched: 7. CDR3 in DNA: TGTGCCAGCAGCTTACGGGACAGTGTACGTTCACCCCTCCACTTT. This gives the protein CASSLRDSVRSPLHF.

V and J are TRBV5-1 and TRBJ1-2, with D tentatively TRBD1 (6 bases). CDR3 length: 15 amino acids. Trimming removed 1 base at V and 0 bases at J, with 10 bases between. CDR1 SGHRS and CDR2 YFSETQ come from the germline V gene. CDR3 loop: CASSLSRTANYGYTF. The DNA for the CDR3 is TGCGCCAGCAGCTTGTCTCGGACAGCTAACTATGGCTACACCTTC.

This clonotype was seen a handful of times. Possible read error: a much larger clone is one base away. The V gene is TRBV12-3 or TRBV12-4, the J gene TRBJ1-2; 9 bases fit TRBD1. The CDR3 totals 13 residues. V shed 4 bases, J shed 6 bases, and the junction held 3 bases outside the gene matches. As DNA, the CDR3 is TGTGCCAGCAGTTCTACAGGGGGCGATGGCTACACCTTC. Protein sequence: CASSSTGGDGYTF.

This clonotype has only a few counts. The V call is TRBV7-2, the J call TRBJ2-3, with TRBD1 as a possible D gene (5 bases). Germline-derived CDR1 and CDR2 are SGHTA and FQGNSA. The germline V and J ends were trimmed by 4 bases and 1 base, with 9 bases remaining between them. The CDR3 covers 14 residues. CDR3 protein: CASSSKQGTDTQYF. The CDR3, as DNA: TGTGCCAGCAGCTCGAAACAGGGCACAGATACGCAGTATTTT.

The gene calls are TRBV18 and TRBJ1-6, with 8 bases identical to TRBD1. The ends lost 3 bases at V and 7 bases at J; junction bases unmatched: 8. This CDR3 comprises 16 residues. Germline V gene sequence: CDR1 KGHSH, CDR2 LQKENI. The CDR3, as DNA: TGTGCCAGCTCACCCTTTCCGGGACAGGAAAATTCACCCCTCCACTTT. Its protein is CASSPFPGQENSPLHF.

The chain combines TRBV12-3 or TRBV12-4 with TRBJ2-7, with D tentatively TRBD2 (6 bases). Trimming removed 6 bases from V and 3 bases from J, with 15 bases in between. The length of the CDR3 is 14 residues. CDR3 region: CASRPRGIRYEQYF. The CDR3, as DNA: TGTGCCAGCAGGCCCCGGGGGATTCGCTACGAGCAGTACTTC.

This clonotype was observed a few times. The rearrangement uses TRBV20-1 and TRBJ2-7, with TRBD2 matching 10 bases. The CDR3 loop spans 13 amino acids. Unmatched junction bases numbered 2, after V lost 4 bases and J lost 2 bases. From germline, CDR1 is DFQATT and CDR2 SNEGSKA (reference sequence). The CDR3 is CSATSGSAYEQYF. DNA for the CDR3: TGCAGTGCTACTAGCGGGAGCGCCTACGAGCAGTACTTC.

This clonotype was seen a few times. The J gene is TRBJ1-2, the V gene TRBV27, with 7 positions matching TRBD1. The CDR3 runs 14 residues. V was pared by 5 bases and J by 1 base, with 4 bases of the junction left unmatched. CDR1 MNHEY and CDR2 SMNVEV come from the germline V gene (reference sequence). The CDR3 loop is CASSLRDSNYGYTF. As DNA, the CDR3 is TGTGCCAGCAGTCTCCGGGACAGTAACTATGGCTACACCTTC.

This chain connects TRBV18 to TRBJ2-7; possibly TRBD1 for D (5 bases). The CDR3 totals 15 residues. V was clipped by 4 bases and J by 1 base, with 14 bases between them. Germline V gene lookup returns CDR1 KGHSH and CDR2 LQKENI. The CDR3 loop reads CASSQSGITSYEQYF. CDR3 sequence (DNA): TGTGCCAGCTCACAATCAGGGATTACTTCCTACGAGCAGTACTTC.

The chain uses TRBV7-8 and TRBJ2-5, with no clear D. V shed 5 bases and J shed 1 base, with 14 bases lying between them. The CDR3 sequence is 15 residues long. Per the germline V gene, CDR1 is SGHVS and CDR2 is FQNEAQ. The CDR3 spells CASSRPSAIQETQYF. CDR3 sequence (DNA): TGTGCCAGCAGCCGTCCATCCGCCATCCAAGAGACCCAGTACTTC.

This clonotype was seen a few times. The V call is TRBV7-8, the J call TRBJ1-1; D perhaps matches TRBD1 (6 bases). The CDR3 loop spans 20 amino acids. V was pared by 1 base and J by 5 bases, with 29 bases between. CDR1 is SGHVS and CDR2 is FQNEAQ in the germline V gene. The CDR3 nucleotides are TGTGCCAGCAGCTTAGTGGGGGTGGGACACCCGTCCCAAGAGGGAACTGAAGCTTTCTTT. Residues: CASSLVGVGHPSQEGTEAFF.